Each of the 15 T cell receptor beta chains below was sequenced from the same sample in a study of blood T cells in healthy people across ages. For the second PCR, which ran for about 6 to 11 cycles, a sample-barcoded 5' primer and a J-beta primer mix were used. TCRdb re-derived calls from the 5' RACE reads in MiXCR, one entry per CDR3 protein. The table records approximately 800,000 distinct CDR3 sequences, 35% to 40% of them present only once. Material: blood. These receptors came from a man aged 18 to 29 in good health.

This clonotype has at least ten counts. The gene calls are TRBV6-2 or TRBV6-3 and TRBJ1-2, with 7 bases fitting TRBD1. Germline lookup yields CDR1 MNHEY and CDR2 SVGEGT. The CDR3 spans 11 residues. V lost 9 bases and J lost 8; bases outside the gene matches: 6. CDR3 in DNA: TGTGCCAGTGAGGGGGCGCGGGGCTACACCTTC. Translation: CASEGARGYTF.

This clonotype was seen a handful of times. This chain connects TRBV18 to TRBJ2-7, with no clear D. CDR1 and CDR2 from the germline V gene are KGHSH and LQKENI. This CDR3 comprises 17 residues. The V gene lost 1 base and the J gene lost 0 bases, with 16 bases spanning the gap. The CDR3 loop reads CASSPRPQDPSSYEQYF. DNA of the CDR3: TGTGCCAGCTCACCACGCCCGCAGGACCCCTCCTCCTACGAGCAGTACTTC.

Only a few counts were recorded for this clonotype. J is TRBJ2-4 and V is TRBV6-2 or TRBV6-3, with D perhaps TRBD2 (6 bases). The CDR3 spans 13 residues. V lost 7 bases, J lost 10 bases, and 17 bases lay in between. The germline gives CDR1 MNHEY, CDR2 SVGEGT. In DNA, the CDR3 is TGTGCCAGCACCCCGGACGGGAGTGGGATTCAGTACTTC. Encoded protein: CASTPDGSGIQYF.

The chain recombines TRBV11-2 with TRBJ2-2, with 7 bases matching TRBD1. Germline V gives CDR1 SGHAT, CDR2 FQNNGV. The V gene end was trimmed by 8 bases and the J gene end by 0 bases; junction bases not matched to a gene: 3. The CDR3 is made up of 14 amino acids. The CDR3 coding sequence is TGTGCCAGCCCCGGACAGGCGAACACCGGGGAGCTGTTTTTT. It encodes CASPGQANTGELFF.

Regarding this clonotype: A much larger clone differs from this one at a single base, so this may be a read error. As DNA, the CDR3 is TGTGCCAGCAGTTCCGGGATTTCCTTTGGCTACACCTTC. Protein sequence: CASSSGISFGYTF. The J gene is TRBJ1-2, the V gene TRBV12-3 or TRBV12-4; D is uncertain. The CDR3 has 13 amino acids. The ends were cut back, 4 bases at V and 7 bases at J, with 13 bases in the middle.

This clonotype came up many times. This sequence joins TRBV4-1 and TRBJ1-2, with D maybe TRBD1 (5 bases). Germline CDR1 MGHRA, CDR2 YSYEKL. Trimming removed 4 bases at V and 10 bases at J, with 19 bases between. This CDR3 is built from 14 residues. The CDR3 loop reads CASSPARDSFFYTF. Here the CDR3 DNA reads TGCGCCAGCAGCCCCGCCCGGGACTCATTCTTCTACACCTTC.

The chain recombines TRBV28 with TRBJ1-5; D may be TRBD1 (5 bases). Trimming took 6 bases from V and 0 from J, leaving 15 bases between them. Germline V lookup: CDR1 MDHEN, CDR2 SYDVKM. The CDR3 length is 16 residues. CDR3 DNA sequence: TGTGCCAGCAGGCGGGACCCCCGGAATAGCAATCAGCCCCAGCATTTT. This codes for CASRRDPRNSNQPQHF.

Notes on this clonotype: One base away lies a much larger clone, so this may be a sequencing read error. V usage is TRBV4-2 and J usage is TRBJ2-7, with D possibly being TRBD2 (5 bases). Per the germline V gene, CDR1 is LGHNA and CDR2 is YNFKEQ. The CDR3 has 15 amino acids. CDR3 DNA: TGTGCCGGCAGCCAAGAAACAGCGGTCTACAATGAGCAGTACTTC. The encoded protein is CAGSQETAVYNEQYF.

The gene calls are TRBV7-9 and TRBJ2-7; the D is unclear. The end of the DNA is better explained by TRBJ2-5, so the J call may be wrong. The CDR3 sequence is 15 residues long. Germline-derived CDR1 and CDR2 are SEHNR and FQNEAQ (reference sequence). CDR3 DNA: TGTGCCAGCAGCCGGTTAAGGACCCTCTTAGAGACCCAGTACTTC. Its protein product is CASSRLRTLLETQYF.

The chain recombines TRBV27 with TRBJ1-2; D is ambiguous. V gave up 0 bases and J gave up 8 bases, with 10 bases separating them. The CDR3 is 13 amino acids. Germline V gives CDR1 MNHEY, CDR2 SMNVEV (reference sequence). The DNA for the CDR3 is TGTGCCAGCAGTTTATCTGGTACGGGGGGCTACACCTTC. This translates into CASSLSGTGGYTF.

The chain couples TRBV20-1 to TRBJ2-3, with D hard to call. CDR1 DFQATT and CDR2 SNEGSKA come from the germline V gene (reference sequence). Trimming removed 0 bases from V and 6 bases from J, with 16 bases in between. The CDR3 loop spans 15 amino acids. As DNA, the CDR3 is TGCAGTGCTAGAGATGGTGCGGCTCCTGTTGATACGCAGTATTTT. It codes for CSARDGAAPVDTQYF.

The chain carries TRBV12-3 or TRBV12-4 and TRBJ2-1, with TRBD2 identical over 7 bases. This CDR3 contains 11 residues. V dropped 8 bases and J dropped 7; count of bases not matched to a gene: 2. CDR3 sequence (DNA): TGTGCCAGCGTGGGGGGGAATGAGCAGTTCTTC. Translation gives CASVGGNEQFF.

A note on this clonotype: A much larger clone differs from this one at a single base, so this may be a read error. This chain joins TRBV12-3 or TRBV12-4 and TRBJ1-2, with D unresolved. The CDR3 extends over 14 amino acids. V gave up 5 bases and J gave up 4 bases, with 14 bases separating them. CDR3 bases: TGTGCCAGCAGTGTTCTGGGAGCAGCCTATGGCTACACCTTC. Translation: CASSVLGAAYGYTF.

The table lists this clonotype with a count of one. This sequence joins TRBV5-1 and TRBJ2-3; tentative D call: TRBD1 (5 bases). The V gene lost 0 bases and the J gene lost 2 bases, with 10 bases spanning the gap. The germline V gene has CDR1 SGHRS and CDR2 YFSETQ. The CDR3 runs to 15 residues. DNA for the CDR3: TGCGCCAGCAGCTTGGGACAGTTGGACACAGATACGCAGTATTTT. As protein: CASSLGQLDTDTQYF.

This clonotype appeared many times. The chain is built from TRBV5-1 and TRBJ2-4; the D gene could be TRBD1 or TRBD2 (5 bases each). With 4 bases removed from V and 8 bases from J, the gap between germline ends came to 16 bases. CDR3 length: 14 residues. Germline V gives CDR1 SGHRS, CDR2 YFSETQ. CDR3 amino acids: CASSQPGPEDIQYF. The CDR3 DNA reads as TGCGCCAGCAGCCAACCGGGACCGGAGGACATTCAGTACTTC.